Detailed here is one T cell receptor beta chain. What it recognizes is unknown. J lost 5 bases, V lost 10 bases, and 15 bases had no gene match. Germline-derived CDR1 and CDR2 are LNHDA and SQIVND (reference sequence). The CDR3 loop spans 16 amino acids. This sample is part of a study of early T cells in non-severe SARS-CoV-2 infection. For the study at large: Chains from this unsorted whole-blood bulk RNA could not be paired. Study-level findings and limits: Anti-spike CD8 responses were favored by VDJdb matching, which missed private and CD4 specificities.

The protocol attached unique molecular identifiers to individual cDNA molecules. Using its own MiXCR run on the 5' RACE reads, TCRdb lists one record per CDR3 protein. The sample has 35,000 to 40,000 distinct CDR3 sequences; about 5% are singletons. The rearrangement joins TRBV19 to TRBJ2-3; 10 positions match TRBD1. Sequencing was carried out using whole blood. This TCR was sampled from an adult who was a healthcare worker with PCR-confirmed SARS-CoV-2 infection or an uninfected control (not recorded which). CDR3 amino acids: CATAAPGQGLIDTQYF. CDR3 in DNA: TGTGCCACCGCGGCTCCGGGACAGGGGTTGATAGATACGCAGTATTTT.